This T cell receptor (beta chain) was obtained from a study of T cell clonality in common variable immunodeficiency. Study observations and caveats: Fewer TCRbeta clones were shared among CVID subjects than controls.

This clone was observed many times. Its cognate antigen is unknown. The read comes to an end 3 residues before the CDR3 does, leaving the germline J gene to fill in the end. In germline, CDR1 is SGHRS, CDR2 YFSETQ. CDR3 length equals 15 residues. The V segment lost 3 bases and the J segment 4 bases; nucleotides outside the gene matches: 8. Produced via immunoSEQ multiplex PCR; TCRdb's table is partial and in-frame only. Listed for the sample are about 42,000 clones, none seen a single time. The rearrangement joins TRBV5-1 to TRBJ2-5, with TRBD1 matching over 8 bases. The TCR originated in a person aged 18 to 75 in good health. Material: peripheral blood mononuclear cells. Partial CDR3 DNA: TGCGCCAGCAGCTGGGGACAGGCGATAATAGAGACC. Translating gives CASSWGQAIIET. The full CDR3 protein reads CASSWGQAIIETQYF.